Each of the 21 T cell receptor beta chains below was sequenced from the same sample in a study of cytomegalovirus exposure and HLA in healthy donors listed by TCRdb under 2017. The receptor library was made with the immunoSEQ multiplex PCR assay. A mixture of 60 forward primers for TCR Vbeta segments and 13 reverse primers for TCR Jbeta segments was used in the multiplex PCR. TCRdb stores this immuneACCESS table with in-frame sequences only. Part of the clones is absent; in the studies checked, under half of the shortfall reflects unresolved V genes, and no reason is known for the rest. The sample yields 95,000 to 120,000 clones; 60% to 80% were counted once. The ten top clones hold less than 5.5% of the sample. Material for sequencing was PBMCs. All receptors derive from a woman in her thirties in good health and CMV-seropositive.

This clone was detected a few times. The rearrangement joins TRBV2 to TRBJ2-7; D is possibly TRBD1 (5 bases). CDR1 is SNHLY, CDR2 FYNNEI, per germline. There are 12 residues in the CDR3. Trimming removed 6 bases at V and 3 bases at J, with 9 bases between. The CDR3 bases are TGTGCCAGCAGCTCAGGGTTCTACGAGCAGTACTTC. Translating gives CASSSGFYEQYF.

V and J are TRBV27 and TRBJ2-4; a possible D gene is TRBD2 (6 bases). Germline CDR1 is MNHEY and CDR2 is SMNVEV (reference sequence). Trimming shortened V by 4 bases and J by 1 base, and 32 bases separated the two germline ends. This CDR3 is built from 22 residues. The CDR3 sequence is CASSSGRKPGGIILDAKNIQYF. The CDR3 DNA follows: TGTGCCAGCAGTTCGGGCAGGAAGCCTGGGGGGATTATTCTTGACGCCAAAAACATTCAGTACTTC.

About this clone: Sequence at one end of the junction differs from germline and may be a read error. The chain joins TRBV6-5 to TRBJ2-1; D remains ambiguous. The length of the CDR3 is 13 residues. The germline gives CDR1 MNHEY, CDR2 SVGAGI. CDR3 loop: CASSYSSLGERFF. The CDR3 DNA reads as TGTGCCAGCAGTTACTCGAGTCTAGGTGAGCGGTTCTTC.

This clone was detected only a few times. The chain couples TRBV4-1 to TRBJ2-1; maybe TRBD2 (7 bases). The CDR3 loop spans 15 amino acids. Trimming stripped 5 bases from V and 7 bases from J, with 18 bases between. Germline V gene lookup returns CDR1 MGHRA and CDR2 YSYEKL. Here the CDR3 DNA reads TGCGCCAGCAGCAGGGGGGCGGGAGTAAGGAATGAGCAGTTCTTC. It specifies CASSRGAGVRNEQFF.

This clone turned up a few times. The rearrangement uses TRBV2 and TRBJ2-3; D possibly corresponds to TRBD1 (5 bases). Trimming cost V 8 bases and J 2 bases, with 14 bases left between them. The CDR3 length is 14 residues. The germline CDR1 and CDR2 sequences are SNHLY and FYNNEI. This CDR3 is CASRVDSSTDTQYF. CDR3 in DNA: TGTGCCAGCCGGGTCGACAGCTCCACAGATACGCAGTATTTT.

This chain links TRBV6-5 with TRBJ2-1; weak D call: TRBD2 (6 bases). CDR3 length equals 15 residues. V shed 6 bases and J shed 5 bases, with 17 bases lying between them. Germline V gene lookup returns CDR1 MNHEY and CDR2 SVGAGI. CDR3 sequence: CASRPLGTSHNEQFF. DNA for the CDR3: TGTGCCAGCAGACCCTTGGGGACTTCACACAATGAGCAGTTCTTC.

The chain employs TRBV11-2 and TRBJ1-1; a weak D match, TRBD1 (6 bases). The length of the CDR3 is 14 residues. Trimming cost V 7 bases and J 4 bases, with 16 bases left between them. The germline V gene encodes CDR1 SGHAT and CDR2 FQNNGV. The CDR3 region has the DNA TGTGCCAGCACAAGGGGACAAGGCGGCACTGAAGCTTTCTTT. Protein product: CASTRGQGGTEAFF.

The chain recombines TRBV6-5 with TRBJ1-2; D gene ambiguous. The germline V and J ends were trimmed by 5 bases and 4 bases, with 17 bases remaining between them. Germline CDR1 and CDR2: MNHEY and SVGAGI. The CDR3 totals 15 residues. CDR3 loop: CASSPHSITSYGYTF. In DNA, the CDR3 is TGTGCCAGCAGTCCTCATTCAATAACAAGCTATGGCTACACCTTC.

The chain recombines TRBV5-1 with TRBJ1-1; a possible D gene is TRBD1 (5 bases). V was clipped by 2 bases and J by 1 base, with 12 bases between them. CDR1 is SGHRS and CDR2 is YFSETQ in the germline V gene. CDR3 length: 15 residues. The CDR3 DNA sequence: TGCGCCAGCAGCTTCCGTTCACAGGCGAACACTGAAGCTTTCTTT. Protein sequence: CASSFRSQANTEAFF.

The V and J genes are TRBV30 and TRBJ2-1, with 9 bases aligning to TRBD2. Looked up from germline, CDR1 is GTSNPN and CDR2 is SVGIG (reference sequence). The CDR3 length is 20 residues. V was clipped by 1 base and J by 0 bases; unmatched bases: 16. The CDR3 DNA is TGTGCCTGGAGTGCCTTGACTAGCGGAATCACCAGAGACTCCTACAATGAGCAGTTCTTC. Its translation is CAWSALTSGITRDSYNEQFF. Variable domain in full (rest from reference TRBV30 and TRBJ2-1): SQTIHQWPATLVQPVGSPLSLECTVEGTSNPNLYWYRQAAGRGLQLLFYSVGIGQISSEVPQNLSASRPQDRQFILSSKKLLLSDSGFYLCAWSALTSGITRDSYNEQFFGPGTRLTVL.

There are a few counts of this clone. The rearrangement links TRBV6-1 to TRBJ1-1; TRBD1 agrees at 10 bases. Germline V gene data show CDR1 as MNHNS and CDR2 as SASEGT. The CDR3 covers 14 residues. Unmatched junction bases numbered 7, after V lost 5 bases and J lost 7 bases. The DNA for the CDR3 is TGTGCCAGCAGTCCCCAAGGGACAGGGGTTGAAGCTTTCTTT. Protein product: CASSPQGTGVEAFF.

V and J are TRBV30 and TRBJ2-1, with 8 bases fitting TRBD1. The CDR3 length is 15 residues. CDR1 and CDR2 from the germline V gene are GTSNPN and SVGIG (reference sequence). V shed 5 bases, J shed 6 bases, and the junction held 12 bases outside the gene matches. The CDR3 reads CAWDAGRQGSNEQFF. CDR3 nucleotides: TGTGCCTGGGATGCGGGCCGACAGGGGAGCAATGAGCAGTTCTTC.

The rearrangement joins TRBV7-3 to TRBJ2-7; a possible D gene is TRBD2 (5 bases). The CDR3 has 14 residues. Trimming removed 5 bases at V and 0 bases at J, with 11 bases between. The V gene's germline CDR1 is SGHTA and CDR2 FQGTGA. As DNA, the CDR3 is TGTGCCAGCAGCCCGGGGTCCCACTCCTACGAGCAGTACTTC. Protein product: CASSPGSHSYEQYF.

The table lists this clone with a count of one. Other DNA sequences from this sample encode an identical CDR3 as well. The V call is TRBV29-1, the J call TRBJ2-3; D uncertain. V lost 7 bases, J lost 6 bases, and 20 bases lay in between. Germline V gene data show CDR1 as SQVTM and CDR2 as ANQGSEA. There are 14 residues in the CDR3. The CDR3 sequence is CSGVSPRRIDTQYF. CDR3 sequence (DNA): TGCAGCGGAGTGTCACCCCGCCGCATCGATACGCAGTATTTT.

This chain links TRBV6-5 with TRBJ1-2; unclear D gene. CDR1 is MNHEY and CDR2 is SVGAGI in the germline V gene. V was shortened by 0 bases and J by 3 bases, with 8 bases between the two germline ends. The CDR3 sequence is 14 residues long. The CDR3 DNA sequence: TGTGCCAGCAGTTACTCGGCCGGGGACTATGGCTACACCTTC. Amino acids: CASSYSAGDYGYTF.

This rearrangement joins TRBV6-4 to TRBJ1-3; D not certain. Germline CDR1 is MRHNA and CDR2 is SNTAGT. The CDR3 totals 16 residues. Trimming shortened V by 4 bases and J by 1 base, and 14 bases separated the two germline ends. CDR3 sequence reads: CASSAEPGLSGNTIYF. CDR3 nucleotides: TGTGCCAGCAGTGCCGAACCAGGACTTTCTGGAAACACCATATATTTT.

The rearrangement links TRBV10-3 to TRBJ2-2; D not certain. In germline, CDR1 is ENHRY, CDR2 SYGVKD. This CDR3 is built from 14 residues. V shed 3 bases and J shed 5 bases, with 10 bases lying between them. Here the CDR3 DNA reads TGTGCCATCAGTGATGGGCTTACTACCGGGGAGCTGTTTTTT. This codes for CAISDGLTTGELFF.

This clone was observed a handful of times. This CDR3 reads CASSRLGATLFF. In DNA, the CDR3 is TGTGCCAGCAGCCGTTTGGGGGCCACATTGTTCTTC. The chain combines TRBV6-6 with TRBJ2-1; a weak D match, TRBD1 (6 bases). This CDR3 is 12 amino acids long. Trimming left V 6 bases short and J 15 bases short, with 18 bases between. CDR1 MNHNY and CDR2 SVGAGI come from the germline V gene (reference sequence).

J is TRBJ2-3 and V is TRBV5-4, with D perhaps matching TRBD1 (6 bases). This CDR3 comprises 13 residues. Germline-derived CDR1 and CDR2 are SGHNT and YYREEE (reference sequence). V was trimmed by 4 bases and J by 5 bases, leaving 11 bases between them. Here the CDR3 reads CASSQPDRDTQYF. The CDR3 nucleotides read TGTGCCAGCAGCCAACCGGACAGAGATACGCAGTATTTT. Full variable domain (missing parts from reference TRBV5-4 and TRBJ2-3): ETGVTQSPTHLIKTRGQQVTLRCSSQSGHNTVSWYQQALGQGPQFIFQYYREEENGRGNFPPRFSGLQFPNYSSELNVNALELDDSALYLCASSQPDRDTQYFGPGTRLTVL.

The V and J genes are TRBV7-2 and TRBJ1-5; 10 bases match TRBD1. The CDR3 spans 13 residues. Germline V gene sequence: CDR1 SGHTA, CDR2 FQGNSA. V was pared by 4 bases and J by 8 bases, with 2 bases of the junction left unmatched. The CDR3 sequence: CASSSGQGKPQHF. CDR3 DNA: TGTGCCAGCAGCTCGGGACAGGGGAAGCCCCAGCATTTT.

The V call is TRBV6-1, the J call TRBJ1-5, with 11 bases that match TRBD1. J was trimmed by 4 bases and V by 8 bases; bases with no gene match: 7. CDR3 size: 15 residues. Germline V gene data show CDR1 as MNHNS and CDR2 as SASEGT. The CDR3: CASLSWDRGNQPQHF. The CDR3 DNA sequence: TGTGCCAGCCTCTCATGGGACAGGGGGAATCAGCCCCAGCATTTT.